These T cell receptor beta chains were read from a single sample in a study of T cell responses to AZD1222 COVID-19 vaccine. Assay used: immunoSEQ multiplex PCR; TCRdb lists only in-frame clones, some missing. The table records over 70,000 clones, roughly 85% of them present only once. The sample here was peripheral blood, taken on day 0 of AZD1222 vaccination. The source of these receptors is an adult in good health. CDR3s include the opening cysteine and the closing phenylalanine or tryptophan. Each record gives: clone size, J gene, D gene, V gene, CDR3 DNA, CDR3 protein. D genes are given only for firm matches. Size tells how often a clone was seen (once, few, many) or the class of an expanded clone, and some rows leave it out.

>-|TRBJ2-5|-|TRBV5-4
TGTGCCAGCAGCTTATCCGGGACGCAAGAGACCCAGTACTTC
CASSLSGTQETQYF
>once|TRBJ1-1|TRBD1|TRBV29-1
TGCAGCGTTGAGCAGGGGGCGGGTAATACTGAAGCTTTCTTT
CSVEQGAGNTEAFF
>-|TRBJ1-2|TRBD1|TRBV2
TGTGCCACCTACCAGGGGGCGCCGAGTCATGGCTACACCTTC
CATYQGAPSHGYTF
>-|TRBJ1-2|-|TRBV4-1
TGCGCCAGCAGCCAAGGTTCCTCAACCCCCTATGGCTACACCTTC
CASSQGSSTPYGYTF
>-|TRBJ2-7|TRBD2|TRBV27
TGTGCCAGCAGGATCCCCGGTGGGACTAGCTACGAGCAGTACTTC
CASRIPGGTSYEQYF
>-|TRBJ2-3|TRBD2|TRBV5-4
TGTGCCAGCAGTAAGCGGGAGTACCCTAGCACAGATACGCAGTATTTT
CASSKREYPSTDTQYF
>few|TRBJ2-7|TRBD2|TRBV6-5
TGTGCCAGCACCCACGGGTCTAGCGGGTACGAGCAGTACTTC
CASTHGSSGYEQYF
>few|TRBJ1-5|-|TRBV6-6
TGTGCCAGCAGTTACCCCGGGGGCAATCAGCCCCAGCATTTT
CASSYPGGNQPQHF
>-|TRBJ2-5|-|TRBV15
TGTGCCACCAGCGTTAATGGTGAGACCCAGTACTTC
CATSVNGETQYF
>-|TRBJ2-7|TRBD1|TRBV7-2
TGTGCCAGCAGCTTTGGGACAGGGTGGACCTACGAGCAGTACTTC
CASSFGTGWTYEQYF
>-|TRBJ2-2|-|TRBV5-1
TGCGCCAGCAGCCTCCAGGGGGGGATTCAAGGAACCGGGGAGCTGTTTTTT
CASSLQGGIQGTGELFF
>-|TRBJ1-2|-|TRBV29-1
TGCAGCGTTGTAGGGTTCGTTGGGGGCTACACCTTC
CSVVGFVGGYTF
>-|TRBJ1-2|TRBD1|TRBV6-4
TGTGCCAGCAGTGACTCGAACAGGGGATATGGCTACACCTTC
CASSDSNRGYGYTF
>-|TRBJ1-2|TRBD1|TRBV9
TGTGCCAGCAGCGTAGAGGGACAGGGCATTTATGGCTACACCTTC
CASSVEGQGIYGYTF
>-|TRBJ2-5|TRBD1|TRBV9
TGTGCCAGCAGCGTATTGACGGATATACAGGGGCAAGAGACCCAGTACTTC
CASSVLTDIQGQETQYF
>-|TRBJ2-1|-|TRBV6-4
TGTGCCAGCCCTCCTAATGAGCAGTTCTTC
CASPPNEQFF
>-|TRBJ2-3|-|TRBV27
TGTGCCAGCAGTCCCGTAGCGTCTGACACAGATACGCAGTATTTT
CASSPVASDTDTQYF
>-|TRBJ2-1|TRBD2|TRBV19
TGTGCCAGTAAACCGGGACTAGCGGGAGGGTACAATGAGCAGTTCTTC
CASKPGLAGGYNEQFF
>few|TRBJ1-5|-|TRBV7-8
TGTGCCAGCAGCTTAGGGGGGCTGTATAGCAATCAGCCCCAGCATTTT
CASSLGGLYSNQPQHF
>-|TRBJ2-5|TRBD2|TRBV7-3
TGTGCCAGCAGAGCTAGCGGGCAAGAGACCCAGTACTTC
CASRASGQETQYF
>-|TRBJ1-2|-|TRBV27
TGTGCCAGCAGTTTGGGCAGCTGGGATGGCTACACCTTC
CASSLGSWDGYTF
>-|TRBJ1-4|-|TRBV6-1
TGTGCCAGCAGTGAACAGCCTACAGGGAGTAGTGGAAAACTGTTTTTT
CASSEQPTGSSGKLFF
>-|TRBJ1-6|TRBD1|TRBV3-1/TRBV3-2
TGTGCCAGCAGCCTCGTGACAGGGTATTCACCCCTCCACTTT
CASSLVTGYSPLHF
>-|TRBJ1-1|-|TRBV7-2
TGTGCCAGCAGCTTAGGTTCGGGTGACCCTGAAGCTTTCTTT
CASSLGSGDPEAFF
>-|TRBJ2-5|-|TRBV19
TGTGCCAGTGATCAGGGTTTCCGAGGGACCCAGTACTTC
CASDQGFRGTQYF
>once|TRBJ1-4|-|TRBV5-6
TGTGCCAGCAGCTTGGTGGCAACTAATGAAAAACTGTTTTTT
CASSLVATNEKLFF
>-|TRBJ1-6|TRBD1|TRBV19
TGTGCCAGTAGTAGGGACAGTTACGGGTCCTATAATTCACCCCTCCACTTT
CASSRDSYGSYNSPLHF
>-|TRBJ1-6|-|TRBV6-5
TGTGCCAGCAGAGGCGCCTACGACAATTCACCCCTCCACTTT
CASRGAYDNSPLHF
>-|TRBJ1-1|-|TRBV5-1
TGCGCCAGCAGCCTGGTGGCGGGGAACACTGAAGCTTTCTTT
CASSLVAGNTEAFF
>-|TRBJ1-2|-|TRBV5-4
TGTGCCAGCAGCTTAGACGGGGGCTACACCTTC
CASSLDGGYTF
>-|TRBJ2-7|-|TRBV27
TGTGCCAGCAGTTCCCACGAGCAGTACTTC
CASSSHEQYF
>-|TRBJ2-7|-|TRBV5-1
TGCGCCAGCAGCTTGGGAGGAAATGCCTACGAGCAGTACTTC
CASSLGGNAYEQYF
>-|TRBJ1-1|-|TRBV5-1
TGCGCCAGCAGCTTGAACCCTTGGGGGACTGAAGCTTTCTTT
CASSLNPWGTEAFF
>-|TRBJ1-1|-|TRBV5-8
TGTGCCAGCAGCTTGTTGGTTTACACTGAAGCTTTCTTT
CASSLLVYTEAFF
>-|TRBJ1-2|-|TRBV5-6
TGTGCCAGCAGCTTGGGACGGACCTTAGGGGGCTACACCTTC
CASSLGRTLGGYTF
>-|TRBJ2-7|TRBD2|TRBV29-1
TGCAGCGTTGAATGGGGGGGGTTACCTTACGAGCAGTACTTC
CSVEWGGLPYEQYF
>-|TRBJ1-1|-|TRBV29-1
TGCAGCGTCCCCGTCGCGGGGAAAAACACTGAAGCTTTCTTT
CSVPVAGKNTEAFF